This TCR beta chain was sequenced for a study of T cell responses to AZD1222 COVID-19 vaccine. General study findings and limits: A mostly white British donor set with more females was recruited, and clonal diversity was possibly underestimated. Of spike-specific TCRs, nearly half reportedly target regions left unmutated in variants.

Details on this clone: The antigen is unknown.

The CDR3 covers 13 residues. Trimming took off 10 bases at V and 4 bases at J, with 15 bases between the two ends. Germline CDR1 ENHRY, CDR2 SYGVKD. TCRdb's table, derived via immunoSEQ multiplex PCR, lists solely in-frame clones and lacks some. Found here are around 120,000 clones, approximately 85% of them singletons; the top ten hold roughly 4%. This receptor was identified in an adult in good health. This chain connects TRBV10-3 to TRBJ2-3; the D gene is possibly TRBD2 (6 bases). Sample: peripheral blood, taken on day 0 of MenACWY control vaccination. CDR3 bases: TGTGCCACGAGGGTGGAGGGCGCAGATACGCAGTATTTT. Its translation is CATRVEGADTQYF.